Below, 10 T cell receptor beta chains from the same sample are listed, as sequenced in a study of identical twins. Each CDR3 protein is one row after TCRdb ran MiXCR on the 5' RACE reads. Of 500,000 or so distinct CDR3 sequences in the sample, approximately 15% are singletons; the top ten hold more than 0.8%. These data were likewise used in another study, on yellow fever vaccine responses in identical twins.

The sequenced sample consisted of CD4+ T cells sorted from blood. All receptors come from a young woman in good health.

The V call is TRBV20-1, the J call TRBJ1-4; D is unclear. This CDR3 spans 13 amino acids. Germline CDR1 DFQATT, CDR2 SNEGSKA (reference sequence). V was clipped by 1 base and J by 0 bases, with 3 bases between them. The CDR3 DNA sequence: TGCAGTGCTAGAGGGACAACTAATGAAAAACTGTTTTTT. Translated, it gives CSARGTTNEKLFF.

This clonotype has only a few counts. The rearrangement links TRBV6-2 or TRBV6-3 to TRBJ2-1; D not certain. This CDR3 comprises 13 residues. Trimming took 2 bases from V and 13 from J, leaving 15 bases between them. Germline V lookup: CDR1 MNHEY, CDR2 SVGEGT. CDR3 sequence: CASSYRAGTAQFF. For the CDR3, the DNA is TGTGCCAGCAGTTACAGAGCAGGCACAGCCCAGTTCTTC.

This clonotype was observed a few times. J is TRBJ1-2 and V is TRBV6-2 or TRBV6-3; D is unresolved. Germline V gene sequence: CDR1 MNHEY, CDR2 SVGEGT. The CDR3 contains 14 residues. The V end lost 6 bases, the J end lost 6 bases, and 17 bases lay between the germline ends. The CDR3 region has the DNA TGTGCCAGCAGGGGCCGGAGCATTGAAGATGGCTACACCTTC. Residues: CASRGRSIEDGYTF.

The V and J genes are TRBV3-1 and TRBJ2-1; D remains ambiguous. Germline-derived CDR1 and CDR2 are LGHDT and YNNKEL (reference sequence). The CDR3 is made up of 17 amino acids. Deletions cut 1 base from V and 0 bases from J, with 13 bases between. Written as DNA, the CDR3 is TGTGCCAGCAGCCAAGGCGAAGGCCCTAGCTCCTACAATGAGCAGTTCTTC. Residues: CASSQGEGPSSYNEQFF.

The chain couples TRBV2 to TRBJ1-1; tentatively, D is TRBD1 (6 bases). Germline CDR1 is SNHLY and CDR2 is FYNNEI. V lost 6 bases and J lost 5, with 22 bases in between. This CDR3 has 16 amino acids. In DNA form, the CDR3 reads TGTGCCAGCAGCCTTAACAGGGAGTGGGTCGGGACTGAAGCTTTCTTT. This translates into CASSLNREWVGTEAFF.

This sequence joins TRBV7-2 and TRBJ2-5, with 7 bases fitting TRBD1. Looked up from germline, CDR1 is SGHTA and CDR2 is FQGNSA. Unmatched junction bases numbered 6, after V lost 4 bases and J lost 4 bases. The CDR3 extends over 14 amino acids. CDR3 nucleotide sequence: TGTGCCAGCAGCTCGGGACAGAGGTTAGAGACCCAGTACTTC. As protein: CASSSGQRLETQYF.

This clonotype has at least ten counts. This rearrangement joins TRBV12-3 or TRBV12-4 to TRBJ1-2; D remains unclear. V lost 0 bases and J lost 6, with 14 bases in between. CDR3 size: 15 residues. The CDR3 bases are TGTGCCAGCAGTTTAGCCAAACTAAGTTGGCATGGCTACACCTTC. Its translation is CASSLAKLSWHGYTF.

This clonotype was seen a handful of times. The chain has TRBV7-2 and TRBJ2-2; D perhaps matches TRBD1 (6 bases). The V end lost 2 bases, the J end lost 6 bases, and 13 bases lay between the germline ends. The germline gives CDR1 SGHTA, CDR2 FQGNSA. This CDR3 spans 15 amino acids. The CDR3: CASSLTGKGSGELFF. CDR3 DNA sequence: TGTGCCAGCAGCTTAACAGGGAAGGGTTCCGGGGAGCTGTTTTTT.

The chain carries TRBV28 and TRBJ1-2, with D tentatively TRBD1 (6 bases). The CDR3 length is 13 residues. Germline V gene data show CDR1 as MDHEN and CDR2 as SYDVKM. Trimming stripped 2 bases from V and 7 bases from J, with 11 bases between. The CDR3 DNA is TGTGCCAGCAGTTTACAGGGGCTGGGTGGCTACACCTTC. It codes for CASSLQGLGGYTF.

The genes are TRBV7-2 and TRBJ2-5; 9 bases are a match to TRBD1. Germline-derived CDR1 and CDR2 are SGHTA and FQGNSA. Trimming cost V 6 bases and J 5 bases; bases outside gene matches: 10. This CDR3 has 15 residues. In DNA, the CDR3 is TGTGCCAGCAGTAATGGGACAGGGTATCGGGAGACCCAGTACTTC. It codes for CASSNGTGYRETQYF.